The source of this T cell receptor beta chain is a study of response to subunit inactivated influenza vaccine. Regarding the study as a whole: A suggestion made by the authors is that each seasonal influenza vaccination recruits few new T cells.

TCRdb re-called the RT-PCR reads through MiXCR, storing one row per CDR3 protein. The repertoire holds more than 550,000 distinct CDR3 sequences, with approximately 12% as singletons. The CDR3 has 16 residues. The germline V gene has CDR1 SGHAT and CDR2 FQNNGV. V lost 2 bases, J lost 1 base, and 13 bases lay in between. In this sample, this clonotype turned up many times. Antigen: not known. The receptor was derived from a man aged 45-60 years who received an inactivated influenza vaccine. V gene TRBV11-2 combines with J gene TRBJ2-3, with D possibly matching TRBD2 (5 bases). This specimen was PBMCs from blood, taken on the day of vaccination. The CDR3 is CASSLLLVGGTDTQYF. The CDR3 region has the DNA TGTGCCAGCAGCTTATTACTAGTCGGTGGCACAGATACGCAGTATTTT.